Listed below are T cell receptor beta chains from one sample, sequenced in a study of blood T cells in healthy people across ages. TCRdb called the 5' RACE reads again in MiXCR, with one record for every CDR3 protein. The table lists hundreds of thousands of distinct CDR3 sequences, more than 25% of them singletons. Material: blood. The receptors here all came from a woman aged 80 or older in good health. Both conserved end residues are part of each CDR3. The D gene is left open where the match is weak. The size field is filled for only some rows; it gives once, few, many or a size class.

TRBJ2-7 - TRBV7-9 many CASSPRQGFSYEQYF TGTGCCAGCAGCCCACGGCAGGGTTTCTCCTACGAGCAGTACTTC
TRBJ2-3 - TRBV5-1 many CASSLEGRRTDTQYF TGCGCCAGCAGCTTGGAGGGCAGACGCACAGATACGCAGTATTTT
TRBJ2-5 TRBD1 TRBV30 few CAWSSTRTGWQETQYF TGTGCCTGGAGTTCAACAAGGACAGGGTGGCAAGAGACCCAGTACTTC
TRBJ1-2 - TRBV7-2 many CASSLATVNYGYTF TGTGCCAGCAGCTTAGCCACAGTAAACTATGGCTACACCTTC
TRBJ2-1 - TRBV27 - CASSLGPYMGNEQFF TGTGCCAGCAGTTTAGGGCCCTACATGGGAAATGAGCAGTTCTTC
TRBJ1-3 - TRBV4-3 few CASSSGSSGNTIYF TGCGCCAGCAGCTCTGGCTCGTCTGGAAACACCATATATTTT
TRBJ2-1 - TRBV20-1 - CSAGRINEQFF TGCAGTGCAGGAAGGATTAATGAGCAGTTCTTC
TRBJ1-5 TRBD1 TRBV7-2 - CASSITGDYSNQPQHF TGTGCCAGCAGCATTACAGGGGATTATAGCAATCAGCCCCAGCATTTT
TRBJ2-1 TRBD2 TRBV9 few CASSVGTSGGSYNEQFF TGTGCCAGCAGCGTAGGCACTAGCGGGGGCTCCTACAATGAGCAGTTCTTC
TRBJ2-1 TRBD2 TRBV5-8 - CASSLVWTSGGYNEQFF TGTGCCAGCAGCTTGGTCTGGACTAGCGGGGGTTACAATGAGCAGTTCTTC
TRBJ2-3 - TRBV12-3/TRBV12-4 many CASRGRTGGADTQYF TGTGCCAGCAGAGGACGGACTGGAGGGGCAGATACGCAGTATTTT
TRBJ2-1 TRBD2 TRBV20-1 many CSAGVGGVSYNEQFF TGCAGTGCTGGAGTCGGGGGGGTCTCCTACAATGAGCAGTTCTTC
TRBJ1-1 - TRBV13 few CASSLVAETEAFF TGTGCCAGCAGCTTAGTCGCGGAAACTGAAGCTTTCTTT
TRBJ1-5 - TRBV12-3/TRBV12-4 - CASSLGQRAGGQPQHF TGTGCCAGCAGTTTAGGCCAGAGGGCTGGGGGTCAGCCCCAGCATTTT
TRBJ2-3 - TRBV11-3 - CASSRDAGTDTQYF TGTGCCAGCAGCCGCGATGCGGGAACAGATACGCAGTATTTT
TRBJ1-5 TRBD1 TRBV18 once CASSPIGTGVGQPQHF TGTGCCAGCTCACCTATCGGGACAGGGGTGGGGCAGCCCCAGCATTTT
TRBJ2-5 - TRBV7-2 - CASSLFGREQYF TGTGCCAGCAGCTTATTTGGCCGGGAGCAGTACTTC
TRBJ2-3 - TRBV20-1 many CSARLSFVVSGTDTQYF TGCAGTGCTAGATTGTCTTTCGTGGTCTCCGGGACAGATACGCAGTATTTT
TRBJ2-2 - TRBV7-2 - CASSTGPHPGELFF TGTGCCAGCAGCACGGGACCCCACCCCGGGGAGCTGTTTTTT
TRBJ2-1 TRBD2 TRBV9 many CASSLIAGPSYNEQFF TGTGCCAGCAGCCTCATAGCGGGGCCATCCTACAATGAGCAGTTCTTC
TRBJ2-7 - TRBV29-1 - CSVEENEQYF TGCAGCGTTGAGGAGAACGAGCAGTACTTC
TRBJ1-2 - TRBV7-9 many CASSLGGSSSYGYTF TGTGCCAGCAGCTTAGGTGGCAGCTCTTCCTATGGCTACACCTTC
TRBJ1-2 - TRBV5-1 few CASSLTALSYGYTF TGCGCCAGCAGCTTGACAGCCTTGAGCTATGGCTACACCTTC
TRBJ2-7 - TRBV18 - CASSPGQQETYEQYF TGTGCCAGCTCACCAGGGCAGCAAGAGACCTACGAGCAGTACTTC
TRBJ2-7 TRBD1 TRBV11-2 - CASSRTDRGYEQYF TGTGCCAGCAGCCGGACCGACAGGGGATACGAGCAGTACTTC
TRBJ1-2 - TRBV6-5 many CASRLQETGYTF TGTGCCTCCCGCCTCCAGGAGACTGGCTACACCTTC
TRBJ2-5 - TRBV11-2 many CASSLQALVVSETQYF TGTGCCAGCAGCTTACAGGCCCTTGTAGTGAGTGAGACCCAGTACTTC
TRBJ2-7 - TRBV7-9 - CASSFGDLTYEQYF TGTGCCAGCAGCTTTGGAGACCTTACCTACGAGCAGTACTTC
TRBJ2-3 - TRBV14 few CASSQHRLGYNTQYF TGTGCCAGCAGCCAACATAGATTGGGATACAATACGCAGTATTTT